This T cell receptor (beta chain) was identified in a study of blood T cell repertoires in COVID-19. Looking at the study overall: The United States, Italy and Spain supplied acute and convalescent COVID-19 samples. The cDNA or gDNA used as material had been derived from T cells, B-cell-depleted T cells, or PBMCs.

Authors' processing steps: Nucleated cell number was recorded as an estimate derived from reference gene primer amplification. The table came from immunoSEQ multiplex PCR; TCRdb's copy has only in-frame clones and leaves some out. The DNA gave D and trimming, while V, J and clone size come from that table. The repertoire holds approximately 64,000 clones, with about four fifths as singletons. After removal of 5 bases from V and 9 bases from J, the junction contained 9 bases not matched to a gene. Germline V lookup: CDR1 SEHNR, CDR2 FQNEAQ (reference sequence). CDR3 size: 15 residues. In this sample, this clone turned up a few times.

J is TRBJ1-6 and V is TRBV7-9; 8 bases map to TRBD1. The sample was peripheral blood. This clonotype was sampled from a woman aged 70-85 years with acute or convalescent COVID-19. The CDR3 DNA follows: TGTGCCAGCAGCGATCGGACAGGGAGAGGTTCACCCCTCCACTTT. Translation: CASSDRTGRGSPLHF.